The 30 T cell receptor beta chains in this list originate from one sample, sequenced in a study of blood T cell repertoires in COVID-19 (TCRdb year 2020). Library method: the immunoSEQ multiplex PCR assay. TCRdb retrieved this table from immuneACCESS and kept in-frame rearrangements only. Not all clones are present; in checked studies, unresolved V genes account for under half, and no reason is known for the remainder. The sample records about 240,000 clones, 80% to 90% of which are singletons. About 3.9% of the sample is taken by the ten largest. Sequencing used PBMCs or T cells enriched from blood (not recorded which). Receptor source: a woman aged 35 to 49 who had been exposed to COVID-19.

As concerns this clone: The same CDR3 can be traced to other DNA sequences in this sample. The chain carries TRBV11-3 and TRBJ2-2, with 11 bases aligning to TRBD2. V lost 6 bases and J lost 4; bases outside the gene matches: 4. Per germline, CDR1 SGHNT and CDR2 YENEEA. CDR3 length equals 15 residues. CDR3 region: CASSSLAGGTGELFF. The CDR3 DNA reads TGTGCCAGCAGTTCCCTAGCGGGGGGCACCGGGGAGCTGTTTTTT.

This sequence joins TRBV5-1 and TRBJ2-5; tentative D call: TRBD1 (5 bases). CDR1 is SGHRS, CDR2 YFSETQ, per germline. The V end was cut by 0 bases, the J end by 3 bases, with 9 bases between. This CDR3 has 14 amino acids. The CDR3 loop is CASSLEAGKETQYF. Here the CDR3 DNA reads TGCGCCAGCAGCTTGGAGGCAGGGAAAGAGACCCAGTACTTC. Using reference TRBV5-1 and TRBJ2-5 for the parts outside the CDR3, the full variable domain is KAGVTQTPRYLIKTRGQQVTLSCSPISGHRSVSWYQQTPGQGLQFLFEYFSETQRNKGNFPGRFSGRQFSNSRSEMNVSTLELGDSALYLCASSLEAGKETQYFGPGTRLLVL.

J is TRBJ1-2 and V is TRBV18; a weak D match, TRBD1 (6 bases). CDR3 length: 16 residues. Deletions cut 3 bases from V and 5 bases from J, with 19 bases between. Looked up from germline, CDR1 is KGHSH and CDR2 is LQKENI. The CDR3 DNA reads TGTGCCAGCTCACCGTACAGGGTCGGGTCGGAGTATGGCTACACCTTC. The encoded protein is CASSPYRVGSEYGYTF.

V usage is TRBV11-2 and J usage is TRBJ2-4, with 7 bases that match TRBD1. Germline-derived CDR1 and CDR2 are SGHAT and FQNNGV. Trimming took 5 bases from V and 5 from J; bases not matched to a gene: 3. The CDR3 length is 13 residues. As DNA, the CDR3 is TGTGCCAGCAGCCGGGACAGTCAAAACATTCAGTACTTC. This translates into CASSRDSQNIQYF. Variable domain in full (rest from reference TRBV11-2 and TRBJ2-4): EAGVAQSPRYKIIEKRQSVAFWCNPISGHATLYWYQQILGQGPKLLIQFQNNGVVDDSQLPKDRFSAERLKGVDSTLKIQPAKLEDSAVYLCASSRDSQNIQYFGAGTRLSVL.

This clone appeared once. The genes are TRBV7-9 and TRBJ1-2; maybe TRBD1 (5 bases). The V and J ends lost 3 bases and 3 bases respectively, with 17 bases between them. The length of the CDR3 is 16 residues. Germline CDR1 reads SEHNR; CDR2 reads FQNEAQ (reference sequence). The CDR3 sequence: CASSLDLTVHYYGYTF. CDR3 DNA sequence: TGTGCCAGCAGCTTGGACCTGACAGTTCATTACTATGGCTACACCTTC.

The chain uses TRBV5-8 and TRBJ2-1; 7 nucleotides align to TRBD1. With V trimmed by 4 bases and J by 0 bases, 4 bases remained unmatched. Germline CDR1 SGHTS, CDR2 YDEGEE. The CDR3 consists of 15 residues. The CDR3 region is CASSPGQSSYNEQFF. CDR3 DNA sequence: TGTGCCAGCAGCCCGGGACAGAGCTCCTACAATGAGCAGTTCTTC. Complete variable domain (other parts from reference TRBV5-8 and TRBJ2-1): EAGVTQSPTHLIKTRGQQATLRCSPISGHTSVYWYQQALGLGLQFLLWYDEGEERNRGNFPPRFSGRQFPNYSSELNVNALELEDSALYLCASSPGQSSYNEQFFGPGTRLTVL.

The chain links TRBV6-1 to TRBJ1-1; the D gene is possibly TRBD1 (5 bases). Per germline, CDR1 MNHNS and CDR2 SASEGT. The V and J ends lost 6 bases and 3 bases respectively, with 14 bases between them. The CDR3 extends over 14 amino acids. The CDR3 sequence is CASSSTGGDTEAFF. As DNA, the CDR3 is TGTGCCAGCAGCTCGACTGGGGGGGACACTGAAGCTTTCTTT.

This chain links TRBV28 with TRBJ2-1; TRBD1 agrees at 9 bases. Germline lookup yields CDR1 MDHEN and CDR2 SYDVKM. The length of the CDR3 is 15 residues. V gave up 3 bases and J gave up 6 bases; unmatched junction bases: 6. The CDR3 sequence: CASSLGDRAFNEQFF. The CDR3, as DNA: TGTGCCAGCAGTTTGGGGGACAGGGCATTCAATGAGCAGTTCTTC.

The chain carries TRBV5-3 and TRBJ1-5; TRBD1 is a possible D gene (5 bases). TRBV5-3 falls under the ORF class, with uncertain function. The CDR3 has 14 amino acids. Trimming cost V 4 bases and J 6 bases, with 14 bases left between them. DNA of the CDR3: TGTGCCAGAAGCACTGTCCTAAGGGGTCAGCCCCAGCATTTT. Translation gives CARSTVLRGQPQHF.

The chain is built from TRBV2 and TRBJ1-6; 8 bases match TRBD1. The V and J ends lost 6 bases and 1 base, in that order; junction bases with no gene match: 5. The germline V gene encodes CDR1 SNHLY and CDR2 FYNNEI. CDR3 length equals 16 residues. CDR3 DNA sequence: TGTGCCAGCAGCTCAGGGGGCTCGTCCTATAATTCACCCCTCCACTTT. This sequence encodes CASSSGGSSYNSPLHF.

The chain recombines TRBV3-1 (or the pseudogene TRBV3-2) with TRBJ1-5, with D hard to call. Germline assignment: CDR1 LGHDT and CDR2 YNNKEL (reference sequence). The length of the CDR3 is 17 residues. Deletions cut 0 bases from V and 0 bases from J, with 12 bases between. This CDR3 is CASSQEGFGSSNQPQHF. As DNA, the CDR3 is TGTGCCAGCAGCCAAGAAGGTTTTGGGAGTAGCAATCAGCCCCAGCATTTT.

This clone was found once. The rearrangement uses TRBV7-2 and TRBJ1-4; D is undetermined. The CDR3 is 18 amino acids. CDR1 SGHTA and CDR2 FQGNSA come from the germline V gene. Trimming removed 0 bases from V and 0 bases from J, with 14 bases in between. CDR3 sequence (DNA): TGTGCCAGCAGCTTAGCGTACTCCGATACGGCAACTAATGAAAAACTGTTTTTT. Amino acids: CASSLAYSDTATNEKLFF.

The chain uses TRBV7-3 and TRBJ2-2, with TRBD2 identical over 8 bases. The germline gives CDR1 SGHTA, CDR2 FQGTGA. This CDR3 spans 16 amino acids. Unmatched junction bases numbered 8, after V lost 2 bases and J lost 6 bases. The CDR3 coding sequence is TGTGCCAGCAGCTTATTCGGGGGGGACTCTCCCGGGGAGCTGTTTTTT. It yields the protein CASSLFGGDSPGELFF. Filled out from reference TRBV7-3 and TRBJ2-2, the complete variable domain reads GAGVSQTPSNKVTEKGKYVELRCDPISGHTALYWYRQSLGQGPEFLIYFQGTGAADDSGLPNDRFFAVRPEGSVSTLKIQRTERGDSAVYLCASSLFGGDSPGELFFGEGSRLTVL.

The rearrangement joins TRBV4-2 to TRBJ1-5; TRBD1 is a possible D gene (5 bases). The CDR3 is 14 amino acids. CDR1 LGHNA and CDR2 YNFKEQ come from the germline V gene. The germline V and J ends were trimmed by 5 bases and 0 bases, with 8 bases remaining between them. The CDR3 loop reads CASSAQVSNQPQHF. Written as DNA, the CDR3 is TGTGCCAGCAGCGCACAGGTTAGCAATCAGCCCCAGCATTTT.

This clone has a single count. The genes are TRBV5-4 and TRBJ1-2; D may be TRBD1 (5 bases). In germline, CDR1 is SGHNT, CDR2 YYREEE (reference sequence). The CDR3 covers 13 residues. The V end lost 2 bases, the J end lost 0 bases, and 5 bases lay between the germline ends. The CDR3 protein is CASSLGANYGYTF. CDR3 coding DNA: TGTGCCAGCAGCTTAGGGGCTAACTATGGCTACACCTTC.

DNA of the CDR3: TGTGCCAGTAGTCCGAATCCCGGGACAGGGGGCAGAGAGACCCAGTACTTC. This sequence encodes CASSPNPGTGGRETQYF. This rearrangement joins TRBV19 to TRBJ2-5, with 12 nucleotides matching TRBD1. V shed 5 bases, J shed 4 bases, and the junction held 11 bases outside the gene matches. Germline V gene data show CDR1 as LNHDA and CDR2 as SQIVND (reference sequence). The CDR3 has 17 amino acids.

The V call is TRBV29-1, the J call TRBJ1-1; 10 bases are shared with TRBD1. Looked up from germline, CDR1 is SQVTM and CDR2 is ANQGSEA. The J segment lost 1 base and the V segment lost 1 base, leaving 6 bases of the junction unmatched. The CDR3 runs to 16 residues. CDR3 in amino acids: CSVEGDRGGANTEAFF. CDR3 bases: TGCAGCGTTGAAGGGGACAGGGGAGGGGCGAACACTGAAGCTTTCTTT.

The gene calls are TRBV7-2 and TRBJ2-1; tentative D call: TRBD2 (5 bases). CDR1 and CDR2 from the germline V gene are SGHTA and FQGNSA. Trimming shortened V by 1 base and J by 2 bases, and 9 bases separated the two germline ends. The CDR3 runs 15 residues. The CDR3 spells CASSLGTLTYNEQFF. DNA for the CDR3: TGTGCCAGCAGCTTAGGGACTCTAACCTACAATGAGCAGTTCTTC.

Concerning this clone: Other DNA sequences in this specimen translate into the identical CDR3. The chain employs TRBV5-1 and TRBJ1-2; 7 bases are shared with TRBD1. J was trimmed by 4 bases and V by 4 bases; bases with no gene match: 4. Germline V gene sequence: CDR1 SGHRS, CDR2 YFSETQ. This CDR3 has 13 residues. CDR3 nucleotide sequence: TGCGCCAGCAGCCCGACAGGGCCCTATGGCTACACCTTC. This gives the protein CASSPTGPYGYTF.

Many counts were recorded for this clone. This chain uses TRBV11-2 with TRBJ1-5; D gene uncertain. The V gene lost 0 bases and the J gene lost 8 bases, with 11 bases spanning the gap. Germline values: CDR1 SGHAT, CDR2 FQNNGV. The CDR3 sequence is 14 residues long. The CDR3 coding sequence is TGTGCCAGCAGCTTAGATCTCGGGAGGGAGCCCCAGCATTTT. Translated: CASSLDLGREPQHF.

The chain combines TRBV2 with TRBJ1-5; no clear D gene. The CDR3 consists of 14 residues. V was trimmed by 4 bases and J by 0 bases, leaving 7 bases between them. Germline assignment: CDR1 SNHLY and CDR2 FYNNEI. Here the CDR3 reads CASSVQYSNQPQHF. The DNA for the CDR3 is TGTGCCAGCAGTGTCCAGTATAGCAATCAGCCCCAGCATTTT.

This clone has a handful of counts. The chain employs TRBV7-9 and TRBJ2-2; D gene unclear. This CDR3 region has 13 residues. The germline CDR1 and CDR2 sequences are SEHNR and FQNEAQ (reference sequence). Trimming shortened V by 1 base and J by 8 bases, and 8 bases separated the two germline ends. The CDR3: CASSLGQTGELFF. The CDR3 DNA follows: TGTGCCAGCAGCTTAGGGCAAACGGGGGAGCTGTTTTTT.

The chain links TRBV4-2 to TRBJ2-6; no definite D call. Trimming removed 3 bases from V and 0 bases from J, with 3 bases in between. Germline V gene sequence: CDR1 LGHNA, CDR2 YNFKEQ. This CDR3 has 14 residues. CDR3 nucleotides: TGTGCCAGCAGCCATCTCTCTGGGGCCAACGTCCTGACTTTC. It translates to CASSHLSGANVLTF.

A few counts support this clone. The chain recombines TRBV5-1 with TRBJ1-5; D is undetermined. The germline gives CDR1 SGHRS, CDR2 YFSETQ. This CDR3 region has 14 residues. The V gene lost 2 bases and the J gene lost 6 bases, with 12 bases spanning the gap. CDR3 sequence reads: CASSFEGPGQPQHF. Written as DNA, the CDR3 is TGCGCCAGCAGCTTTGAAGGCCCGGGTCAGCCCCAGCATTTT. Drawing the rest from reference TRBV5-1 and TRBJ1-5, the complete variable domain is KAGVTQTPRYLIKTRGQQVTLSCSPISGHRSVSWYQQTPGQGLQFLFEYFSETQRNKGNFPGRFSGRQFSNSRSEMNVSTLELGDSALYLCASSFEGPGQPQHFGDGTRLSIL.

The rearrangement links TRBV6-1 to TRBJ2-3; 11 bases align to TRBD2. Trimming at V came to 2 bases and at J to 7 bases, leaving 17 bases not matched to a gene. This CDR3 spans 19 amino acids. Germline CDR1 and CDR2: MNHNS and SASEGT. The CDR3 sequence is CASSERKVRGSGGVNTQYF. As DNA, the CDR3 is TGTGCCAGCAGTGAACGGAAAGTAAGGGGTAGCGGGGGGGTGAATACGCAGTATTTT.

Concerning this clone itself: Other DNA sequences from this sample encode an identical CDR3 as well. This chain uses TRBV18 with TRBJ1-3; possibly TRBD1 for D (5 bases). This CDR3 is 15 amino acids long. Trimming took off 1 base at V and 2 bases at J, with 9 bases between the two ends. The germline CDR1 and CDR2 sequences are KGHSH and LQKENI. The CDR3 reads CASSPQGSAGNTIYF. DNA for the CDR3: TGTGCCAGCTCACCACAGGGGTCTGCTGGAAACACCATATATTTT. Together with reference TRBV18 and TRBJ1-3, the CDR3 gives the full variable domain: NAGVMQNPRHLVRRRGQEARLRCSPMKGHSHVYWYRQLPEEGLKFMVYLQKENIIDESGMPKERFSAEFPKEGPSILRIQQVVRGDSAAYFCASSPQGSAGNTIYFGEGSWLTVV.

This chain uses TRBV12-3 or TRBV12-4 with TRBJ1-1; TRBD1 matches 7 bases. The V and J ends lost 8 bases and 10 bases, in that order; junction bases with no gene match: 10. There are 12 residues in the CDR3. Written as DNA, the CDR3 is TGTGCCAGCGGGGGAACCGGGACAGTAGCTTTCTTT. This encodes CASGGTGTVAFF.

V usage is TRBV18 and J usage is TRBJ2-2; 8 nucleotides line up with TRBD1. The V and J ends lost 2 bases and 7 bases, in that order; junction bases with no gene match: 3. This CDR3 spans 14 amino acids. CDR1 is KGHSH and CDR2 is LQKENI in the germline V gene. The CDR3 nucleotides read TGTGCCAGCTCACCAGGACAGGGCGGCGGGGAGCTGTTTTTT. This sequence encodes CASSPGQGGGELFF. The variable domain in full, with the rest retrieved from reference TRBV18 and TRBJ2-2, is NAGVMQNPRHLVRRRGQEARLRCSPMKGHSHVYWYRQLPEEGLKFMVYLQKENIIDESGMPKERFSAEFPKEGPSILRIQQVVRGDSAAYFCASSPGQGGGELFFGEGSRLTVL.

This CDR3 reads CASSIGADRPIYGYTF. CDR3 nucleotide sequence: TGTGCCAGTAGTATAGGTGCGGACAGGCCTATCTATGGCTACACCTTC. The rearrangement joins TRBV19 to TRBJ1-2; 7 bases align to TRBD1. This CDR3 has 16 residues. The junction had 9 bases not matched to a gene; V was cut back by 1 base and J by 4 bases. Germline CDR1 LNHDA, CDR2 SQIVND (reference sequence).

The chain links TRBV3-1 (or the pseudogene TRBV3-2) to TRBJ2-7; 7 nucleotides agree with TRBD1. V lost 4 bases and J lost 7; bases outside the gene matches: 10. The CDR3 totals 14 residues. Germline CDR1 is LGHDT and CDR2 is YNNKEL (reference sequence). CDR3 DNA sequence: TGTGCCAGCAGCCCACACCCGACACAGGGGGAGCAGTACTTC. Protein sequence: CASSPHPTQGEQYF.